This TCR beta chain comes out of a study of tumor and adjacent non-tumor tissue in lung cancer (dated by TCRdb to the late 2010s). Turning to the overall study: Patients with adenocarcinoma (approximately 11), squamous cell carcinoma (2) and small cell lung cancer (1) were included in the cohort. For each patient, one tumor sample and one normal lung sample were taken, giving thirty paired specimens that underwent TCRbeta CDR3 sequencing. Among the roughly 15 patients, ages ranged from about 30 to 80 years, some ten were men and 5 were women, and disease was TNM stage I to III. Sequencing produced more than 100,000,000 productive TCRbeta reads in total, an average of about 3.8 million reads per sample. The study compared bulk TCRbeta repertoires between lung tumor tissue and matched distant non-tumor lung tissue from 15 lung cancer patients.

This clonotype came up a few times. The antigen it recognizes is unknown. No base quality values were provided; no much bigger clone lies one nucleotide off. V and J are truncated by 7 bases and 10 bases respectively, leaving an intervening sequence of 19 bases. The CDR3 contains 14 residues, cysteine and phenylalanine counted. Only CDR3 DNA is held: 42 bases, read in frame from base 1. Overall study results and their limits: Significantly higher TCR diversity was found in younger patients, and higher tumor TCR diversity was associated with shorter overall and disease-free survival. Tumor tissue showed significantly higher TCR diversity (inverse Simpson) than normal lung tissue, at roughly 390 vs 170 (P = 0.0075, Mann-Whitney U test). Neither the sequencing platform nor unique molecular identifiers are named or mentioned anywhere in the methods. A significantly larger cumulative share of the repertoire was made up by the top 100 clones in normal lung than in tumor tissue. With only approximately 16 patients in the cohort, the authors noted that larger samples and more detailed clinical data are needed. Because peripheral blood was not sequenced, blood TCRbeta repertoires in the lung cancer patients of the study were not examined.

RNA was extracted from bulk unsorted tissue and checked for quality with a NanoDrop ND-1000 and an Agilent 2100. For the normal lung samples, distant non-tumor tissue was collected more than 3 cm away from the tumor edge. All donors had newly diagnosed lung cancer, had not received prior chemotherapy, and were admitted for thoracic surgery in China between August and November 2014. Anyone who had undergone radiotherapy or chemotherapy before, or who had another cancer at the same time, was left out of the study. Surgical tissue pieces of about 1-2.2 cm3 were preserved in RNAlater solution and stored at -80 °C until use. Library method: multiplex PCR. TCRdb names Illumina HiSeq 2500 as the instrument used. TCRbeta libraries were constructed through three rounds of nested PCR with primers (Table S4) according to protocols modified from ARM-PCR. Before sequencing, PCR products of 200-500 bp were excised from the gel and purified with the QIAquick gel extraction kit. The paper's processing steps were these. Trimmomatic was used to clean the reads, FLASH was used to merge the reads into complete CDR3 sequences, and MiTCR was used to assign the reads to V(D)J germline segments. VDJtools was used to compute clonal diversity as the inverse Simpson's index. In-frame sequences lacking a premature stop codon were counted as productive reads. TCRdb trimmed public reads at Q25 via fastp, called clones via MiXCR and kept in-frame beta chains. CDR3 protein sequences are deduplicated, and each keeps its most common genes and DNA. V and J calls and clone size were set by TCRdb, not the authors. Counted in this sample were approximately 68,000 distinct CDR3 sequences; around 80% of them appeared once. The ten biggest clones cover around 43% of the sample.

The origin of this receptor is a man aged 55 to 70 with non-small cell lung cancer. Sequences were obtained from distant non-tumor lung tissue. Recombination linked TRBV12-3 or TRBV12-4 to TRBJ2-2, and perhaps TRBD2 as D gene, on 5 matching bases. The nucleotide sequence reads as follows: TGTGCCAGCACCCTTAACCGTGGAGGCGAGGAGCTGTTTTTT. It specifies CASTLNRGGEELFF.